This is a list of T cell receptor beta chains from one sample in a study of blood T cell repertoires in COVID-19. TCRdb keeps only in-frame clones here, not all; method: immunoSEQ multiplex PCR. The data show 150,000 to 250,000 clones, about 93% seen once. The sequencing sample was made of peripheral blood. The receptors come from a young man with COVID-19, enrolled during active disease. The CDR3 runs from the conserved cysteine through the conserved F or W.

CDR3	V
CASSLNSGGGTGELFF	TRBV7-2
CASSLGDRGRGETEAFF	TRBV7-2
CASSFRGGRLSRATEAFF	TRBV27
CASSRQHTLEAFF	TRBV12-3/TRBV12-4
CASSSPGQVIGPGELFF	TRBV19
CSVGRGQGAGEAFF	TRBV29-1
CASSDRAGGLDTQYF	TRBV6-1
CASSAPSGSSTDTQYF	TRBV11-2
CASSLWGQSTDTQYF	TRBV19
CASSLAKQGDSYNSPLHF	TRBV7-9
CASSLVLELSTDTQYF	TRBV7-2
CASSSPGQQNTGELFF	TRBV5-4
CASSIGGNPNGYTF	TRBV19
CASSRTGALGYTF	TRBV19
CASSEVATGKQFF	TRBV25-1
CASRPLAGVQGEQYF	TRBV6-5
CASRSLPGRGQWGGYTF	TRBV28